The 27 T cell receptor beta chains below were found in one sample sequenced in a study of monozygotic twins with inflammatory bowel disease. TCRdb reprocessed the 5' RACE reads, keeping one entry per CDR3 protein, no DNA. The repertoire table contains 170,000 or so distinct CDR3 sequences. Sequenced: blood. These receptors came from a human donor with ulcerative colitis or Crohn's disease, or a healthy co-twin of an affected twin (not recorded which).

The CDR3 spells CAISETRTGYNSPLHF. This sequence joins TRBV10-3 and TRBJ1-6; TCRdb calls TRBD1, which cannot be checked without DNA. The CDR3 totals 16 residues. Germline assignment: CDR1 ENHRY and CDR2 SYGVKD.

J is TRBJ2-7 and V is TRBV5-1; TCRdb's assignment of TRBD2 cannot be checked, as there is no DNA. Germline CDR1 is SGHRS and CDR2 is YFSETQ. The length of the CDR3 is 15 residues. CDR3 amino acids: CASSMIAGGTGEQYF.

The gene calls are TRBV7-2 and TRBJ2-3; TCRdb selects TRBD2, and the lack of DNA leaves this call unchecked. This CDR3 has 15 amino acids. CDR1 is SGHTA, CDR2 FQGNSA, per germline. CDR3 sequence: CASSLVGGGGDTQYF.

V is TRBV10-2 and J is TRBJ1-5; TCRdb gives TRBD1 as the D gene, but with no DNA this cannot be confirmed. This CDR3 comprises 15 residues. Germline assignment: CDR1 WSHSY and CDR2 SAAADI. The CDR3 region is CASSETGKSNQPQHF.

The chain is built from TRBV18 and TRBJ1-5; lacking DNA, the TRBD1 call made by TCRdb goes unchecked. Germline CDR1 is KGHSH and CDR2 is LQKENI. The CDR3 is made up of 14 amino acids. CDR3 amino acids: CASQGDVVGQPQHF.

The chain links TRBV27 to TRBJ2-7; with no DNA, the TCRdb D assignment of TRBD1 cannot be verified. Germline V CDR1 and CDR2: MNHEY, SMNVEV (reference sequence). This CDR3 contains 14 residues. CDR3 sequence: CASSPRAGAYEQYF.

The CDR3 protein is CASRRTGGATGELFF. This sequence joins TRBV7-3 and TRBJ2-2; TCRdb's assignment of TRBD1 cannot be checked, as there is no DNA. Germline lookup yields CDR1 SGHTA and CDR2 FQGTGA. This CDR3 has 15 residues.

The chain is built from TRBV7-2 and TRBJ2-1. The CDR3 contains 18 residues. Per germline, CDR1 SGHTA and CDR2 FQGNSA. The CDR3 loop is CASSSPPEKPWAYNEQFF. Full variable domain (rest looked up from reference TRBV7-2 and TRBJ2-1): GAGVSQSPSNKVTEKGKDVELRCDPISGHTALYWYRQSLGQGLEFLIYFQGNSAPDKSGLPSDRFSAERTGGSVSTLTIQRTQQEDSAVYLCASSSPPEKPWAYNEQFFGPGTRLTVL.

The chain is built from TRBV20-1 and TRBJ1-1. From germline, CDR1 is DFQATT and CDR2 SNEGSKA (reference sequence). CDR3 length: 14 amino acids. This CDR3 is CSARPGSMNTEAFF.

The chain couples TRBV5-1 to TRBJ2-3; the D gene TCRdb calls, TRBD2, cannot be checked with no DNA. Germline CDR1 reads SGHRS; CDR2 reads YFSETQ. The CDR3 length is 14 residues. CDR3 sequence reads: CASSLQLAGDTQYF.

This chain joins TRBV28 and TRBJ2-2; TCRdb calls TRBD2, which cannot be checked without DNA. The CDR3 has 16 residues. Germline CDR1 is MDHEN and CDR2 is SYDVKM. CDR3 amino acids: CASTALAGEGTGELFF. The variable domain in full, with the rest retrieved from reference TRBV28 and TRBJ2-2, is DVKVTQSSRYLVKRTGEKVFLECVQDMDHENMFWYRQDPGLGLRLIYFSYDVKMKEKGDIPEGYSVSREKKERFSLILESASTNQTSMYLCASTALAGEGTGELFFGEGSRLTVL.

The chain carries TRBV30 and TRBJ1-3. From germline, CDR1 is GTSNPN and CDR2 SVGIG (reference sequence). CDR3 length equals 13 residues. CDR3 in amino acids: CAWSVQLGNTIYF.

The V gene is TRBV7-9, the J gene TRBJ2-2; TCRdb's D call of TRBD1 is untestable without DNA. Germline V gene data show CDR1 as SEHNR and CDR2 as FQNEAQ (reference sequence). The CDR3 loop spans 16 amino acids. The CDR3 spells CASTVGGGAGAGELFF. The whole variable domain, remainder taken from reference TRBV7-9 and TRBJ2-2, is DTGVSQNPRHKITKRGQNVTFRCDPISEHNRLYWYRQTLGQGPEFLTYFQNEAQLEKSRLLSDRFSAERPKGSFSTLEIQRTEQGDSAMYLCASTVGGGAGAGELFFGEGSRLTVL.

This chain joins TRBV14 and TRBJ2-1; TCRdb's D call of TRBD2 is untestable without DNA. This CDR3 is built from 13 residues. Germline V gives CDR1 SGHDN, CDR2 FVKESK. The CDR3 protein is CASSRPSRNEQFF.

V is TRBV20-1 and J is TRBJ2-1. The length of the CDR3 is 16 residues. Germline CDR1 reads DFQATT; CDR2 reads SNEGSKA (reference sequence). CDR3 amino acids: CSARDLAGGPYNEQFF.

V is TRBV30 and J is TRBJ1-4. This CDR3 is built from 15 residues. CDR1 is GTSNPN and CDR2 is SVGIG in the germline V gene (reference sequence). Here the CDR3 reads CAWRQEAGWDEKLFF.

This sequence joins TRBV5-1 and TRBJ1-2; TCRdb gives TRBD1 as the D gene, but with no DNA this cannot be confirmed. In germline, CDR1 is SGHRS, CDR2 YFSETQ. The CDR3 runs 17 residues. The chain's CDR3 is CASSLNRGQGGVDGYTF.

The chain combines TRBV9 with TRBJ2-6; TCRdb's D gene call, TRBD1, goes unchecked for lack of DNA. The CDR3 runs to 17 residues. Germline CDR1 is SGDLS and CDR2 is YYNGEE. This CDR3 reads CASSVGQGGSGANVLTF.

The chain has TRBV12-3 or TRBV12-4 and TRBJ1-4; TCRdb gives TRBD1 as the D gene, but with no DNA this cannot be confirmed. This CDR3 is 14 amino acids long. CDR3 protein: CASSLAQGAEKLFF.

The CDR3 loop is CASSLSPSNYGYTF. The chain employs TRBV5-1 and TRBJ1-2. From germline, CDR1 is SGHRS and CDR2 YFSETQ. This CDR3 has 14 residues.

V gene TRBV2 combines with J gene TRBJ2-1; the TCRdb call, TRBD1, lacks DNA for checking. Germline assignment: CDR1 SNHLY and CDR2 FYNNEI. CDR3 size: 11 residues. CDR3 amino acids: CASWGGDEQFF.

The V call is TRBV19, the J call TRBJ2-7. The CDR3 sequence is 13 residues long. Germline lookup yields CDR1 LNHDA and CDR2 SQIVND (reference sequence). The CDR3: CASSRTNSYEQYF.

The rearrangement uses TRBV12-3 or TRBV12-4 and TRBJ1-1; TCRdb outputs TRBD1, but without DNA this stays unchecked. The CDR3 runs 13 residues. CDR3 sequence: CASRETGRTEAFF.

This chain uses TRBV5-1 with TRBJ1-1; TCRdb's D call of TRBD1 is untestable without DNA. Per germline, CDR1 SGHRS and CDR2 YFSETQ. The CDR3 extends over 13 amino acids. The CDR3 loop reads CASYLKSGAEAFF.

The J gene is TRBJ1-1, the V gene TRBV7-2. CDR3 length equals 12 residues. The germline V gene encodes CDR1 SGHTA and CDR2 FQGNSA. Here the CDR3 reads CASSLGLAEAFF.

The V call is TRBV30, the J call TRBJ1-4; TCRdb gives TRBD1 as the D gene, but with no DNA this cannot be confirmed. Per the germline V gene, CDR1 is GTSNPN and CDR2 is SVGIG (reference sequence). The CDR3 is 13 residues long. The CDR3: CAWETQGYRKLFF.

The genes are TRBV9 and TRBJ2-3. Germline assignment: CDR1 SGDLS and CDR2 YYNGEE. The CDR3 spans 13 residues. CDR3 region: CASSVISTDTQYF.